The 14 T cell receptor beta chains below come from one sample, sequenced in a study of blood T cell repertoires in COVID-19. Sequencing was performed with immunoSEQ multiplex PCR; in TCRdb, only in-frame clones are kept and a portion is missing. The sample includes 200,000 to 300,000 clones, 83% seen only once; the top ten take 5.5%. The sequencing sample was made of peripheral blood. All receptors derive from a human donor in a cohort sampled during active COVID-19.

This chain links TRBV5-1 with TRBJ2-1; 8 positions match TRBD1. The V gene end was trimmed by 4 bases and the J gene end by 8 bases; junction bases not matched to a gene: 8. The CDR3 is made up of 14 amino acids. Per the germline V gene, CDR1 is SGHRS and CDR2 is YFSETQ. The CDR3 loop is CASSTQGAVYEQFF. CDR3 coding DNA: TGCGCCAGCAGCACCCAGGGGGCCGTTTATGAGCAGTTCTTC.

CDR3 DNA: TGTGCCAGCAGCCCAGGACTGCGGTGGAGCACTGAAGCTTTCTTT. This gives the protein CASSPGLRWSTEAFF. This chain uses TRBV5-8 with TRBJ1-1; no clear D gene. This CDR3 has 15 amino acids. Deletions cut 4 bases from V and 4 bases from J, with 17 bases between. Germline V gene sequence: CDR1 SGHTS, CDR2 YDEGEE.

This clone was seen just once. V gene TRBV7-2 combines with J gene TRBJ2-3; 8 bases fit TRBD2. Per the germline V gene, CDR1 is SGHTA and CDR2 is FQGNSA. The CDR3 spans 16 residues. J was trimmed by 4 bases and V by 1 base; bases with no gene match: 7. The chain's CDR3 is CASSLVPGGPSDTQYF. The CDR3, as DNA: TGTGCCAGCAGCTTAGTTCCGGGAGGGCCCTCAGATACGCAGTATTTT.

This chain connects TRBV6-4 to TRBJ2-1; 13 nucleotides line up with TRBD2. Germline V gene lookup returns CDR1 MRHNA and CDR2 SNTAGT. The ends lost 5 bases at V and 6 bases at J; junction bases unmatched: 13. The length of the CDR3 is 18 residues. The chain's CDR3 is CASSRVVRGLAGRNEQFF. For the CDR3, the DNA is TGTGCCAGCAGTCGGGTTGTGCGGGGACTAGCGGGACGCAATGAGCAGTTCTTC.

Written as DNA, the CDR3 is TGTGCCTGGAGTGTTAGAAGTCTGCACTATGGCTACACCTTC. This sequence encodes CAWSVRSLHYGYTF. The chain joins TRBV30 to TRBJ1-2; D is ambiguous. The CDR3 consists of 14 residues. Germline V gives CDR1 GTSNPN, CDR2 SVGIG (reference sequence). V lost 0 bases and J lost 3, with 11 bases in between.

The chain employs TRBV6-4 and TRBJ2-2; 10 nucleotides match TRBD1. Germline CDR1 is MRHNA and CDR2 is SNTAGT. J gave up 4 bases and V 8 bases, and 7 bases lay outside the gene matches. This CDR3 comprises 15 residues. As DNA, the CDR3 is TGTGCCAGCGGGAGACAGGGGGCGTTCACCGGGGAGCTGTTTTTT. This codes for CASGRQGAFTGELFF.

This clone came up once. In DNA form, the CDR3 reads TGTGCCTGGTCAAAAACGACAGGGGTAAATCAGCCCCAGCATTTT. Translating gives CAWSKTTGVNQPQHF. The rearrangement joins TRBV30 to TRBJ1-5, with TRBD1 identical over 8 bases. The CDR3 consists of 15 residues. With V trimmed by 5 bases and J by 4 bases, 10 bases remained unmatched. Germline CDR1 GTSNPN, CDR2 SVGIG (reference sequence). Full variable domain (remainder filled in from reference TRBV30 and TRBJ1-5): SQTIHQWPATLVQPVGSPLSLECTVEGTSNPNLYWYRQAAGRGLQLLFYSVGIGQISSEVPQNLSASRPQDRQFILSSKKLLLSDSGFYLCAWSKTTGVNQPQHFGDGTRLSIL.

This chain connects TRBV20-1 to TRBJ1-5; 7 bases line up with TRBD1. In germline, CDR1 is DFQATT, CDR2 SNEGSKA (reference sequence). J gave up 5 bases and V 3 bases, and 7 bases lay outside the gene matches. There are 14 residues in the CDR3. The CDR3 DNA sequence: TGCAGTGCTAGTGACAGGGTAGGGCATCAGCCCCAGCATTTT. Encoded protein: CSASDRVGHQPQHF.

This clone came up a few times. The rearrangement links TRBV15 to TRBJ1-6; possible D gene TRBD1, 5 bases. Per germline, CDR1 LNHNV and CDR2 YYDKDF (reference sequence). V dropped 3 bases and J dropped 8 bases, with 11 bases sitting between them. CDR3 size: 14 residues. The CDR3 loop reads CATSRGTGDSPLHF. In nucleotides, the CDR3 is TGTGCCACCAGCAGGGGGACGGGGGATTCACCCCTCCACTTT. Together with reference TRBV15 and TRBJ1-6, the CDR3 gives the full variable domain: DAMVIQNPRYQVTQFGKPVTLSCSQTLNHNVMYWYQQKSSQAPKLLFHYYDKDFNNEADTPDNFQSRRPNTSFCFLDIRSPGLGDTAMYLCATSRGTGDSPLHFGNGTRLTVT.

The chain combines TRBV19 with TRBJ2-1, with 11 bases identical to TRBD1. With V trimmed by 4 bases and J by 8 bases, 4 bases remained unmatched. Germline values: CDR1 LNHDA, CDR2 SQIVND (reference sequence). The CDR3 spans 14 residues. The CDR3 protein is CASSRTGGRDEQFF. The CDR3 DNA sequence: TGTGCCAGTAGTAGGACAGGGGGCAGAGATGAGCAGTTCTTC. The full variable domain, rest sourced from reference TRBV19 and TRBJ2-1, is DGGITQSPKYLFRKEGQNVTLSCEQNLNHDAMYWYRQDPGQGLRLIYYSQIVNDFQKGDIAEGYSVSREKKESFPLTVTSAQKNPTAFYLCASSRTGGRDEQFFGPGTRLTVL.

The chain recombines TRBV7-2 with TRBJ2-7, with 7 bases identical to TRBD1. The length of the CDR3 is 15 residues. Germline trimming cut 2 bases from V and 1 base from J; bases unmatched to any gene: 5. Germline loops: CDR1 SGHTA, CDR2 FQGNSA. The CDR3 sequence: CASSLSGGRSYEQYF. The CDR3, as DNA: TGTGCCAGCAGCTTATCAGGGGGACGTTCCTACGAGCAGTACTTC. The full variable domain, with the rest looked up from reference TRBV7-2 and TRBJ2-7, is GAGVSQSPSNKVTEKGKDVELRCDPISGHTALYWYRQSLGQGLEFLIYFQGNSAPDKSGLPSDRFSAERTGGSVSTLTIQRTQQEDSAVYLCASSLSGGRSYEQYFGPGTRLTVT.

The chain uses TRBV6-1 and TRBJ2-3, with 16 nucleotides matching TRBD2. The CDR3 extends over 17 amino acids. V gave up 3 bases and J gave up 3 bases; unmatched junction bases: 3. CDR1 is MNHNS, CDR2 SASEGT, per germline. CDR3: CASSEGLAGGPTDTQYF. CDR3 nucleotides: TGTGCCAGCAGTGAGGGACTAGCGGGAGGGCCGACAGATACGCAGTATTTT.

The CDR3, as DNA: TGTGCCAGCAGACCCTTGGGACAGGGACGCGAGCAGTACTTC. The encoded protein is CASRPLGQGREQYF. The chain combines TRBV2 with TRBJ2-7; 9 positions match TRBD1. V gave up 6 bases and J gave up 6 bases; unmatched junction bases: 9. Germline-derived CDR1 and CDR2 are SNHLY and FYNNEI. This CDR3 region has 14 residues.

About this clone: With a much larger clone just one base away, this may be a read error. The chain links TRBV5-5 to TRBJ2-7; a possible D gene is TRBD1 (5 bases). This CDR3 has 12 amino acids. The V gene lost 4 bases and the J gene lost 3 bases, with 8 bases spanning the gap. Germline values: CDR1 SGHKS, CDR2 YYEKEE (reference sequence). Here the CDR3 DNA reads TGTGCCAGCAGCCCAGACAGCTACGAGCAGTACTTC. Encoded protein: CASSPDSYEQYF. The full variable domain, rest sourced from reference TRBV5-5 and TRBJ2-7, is DAGVTQSPTHLIKTRGQQVTLRCSPISGHKSVSWYQQVLGQGPQFIFQYYEKEERGRGNFPDRFSARQFPNYSSELNVNALLLGDSALYLCASSPDSYEQYFGPGTRLTVT.